This is a list of T cell receptor beta chains from one sample in a study of OX40 agonist ivuxolimab in advanced cancers. Repertoires were generated with immunoSEQ multiplex PCR, while TCRdb's copy carries only in-frame clones and drops some. The sample records tens of thousands of clones, approximately 94% being singletons. The sample was CD4+ or CD8+ T cells sorted from blood, taken in a trial of the OX40 agonist ivuxolimab. These receptors were taken from an adult with an advanced solid tumor such as melanoma, head and neck, liver or kidney cancer. Each CDR3 is given with its conserved first and last residue. The order of the fields is J gene, D gene, clone size, V gene, CDR3 DNA, CDR3 protein. The D gene is left open where the match is weak. Only some rows state a clone size, as once, few, many or a class for expanded clones.

J: TRBJ1-5
D: -
size: once
V: TRBV6-1
DNA: TGTGCCAGCAGTGAAGTCTCCGGGATTCATCAGCCCCAGCATTTT
CDR3: CASSEVSGIHQPQHF

J: TRBJ1-5
D: -
size: -
V: TRBV21-1
DNA: TGTGCCAGCAGCATAGCAGCCTTCCAGCCCCAGCATTTT
CDR3: CASSIAAFQPQHF

J: TRBJ2-5
D: TRBD2
size: -
V: TRBV2
DNA: TGTGCCAGCAGTCGGGGTATAGCGGGAGGCGGGGAAGAGACCCAGTACTTC
CDR3: CASSRGIAGGGEETQYF

J: TRBJ2-2
D: -
size: -
V: TRBV7-3
DNA: TGTGCCAGCAGCTCGCTAGAGAAGGGAAACACCGGGGAGCTGTTTTTT
CDR3: CASSSLEKGNTGELFF

J: TRBJ2-7
D: -
size: -
V: TRBV6-5
DNA: TGTGCCAGCAGTTACTCGGCCAGCGACCCCTACGAGCAGTACTTC
CDR3: CASSYSASDPYEQYF

J: TRBJ2-3
D: TRBD2
size: -
V: TRBV7-2
DNA: TGTGCCAGCAGCCTCGGACTAGCGGGAGTCGGAACAGATACGCAGTATTTT
CDR3: CASSLGLAGVGTDTQYF

J: TRBJ2-2
D: -
size: -
V: TRBV28
DNA: TGTGCCAGCAGTGGGACCAGGGTCACCGGGGAGCTGTTTTTT
CDR3: CASSGTRVTGELFF

J: TRBJ2-1
D: TRBD2
size: -
V: TRBV7-8
DNA: TGTGCCAGCAGCTTAGCGGCGGGAGGTGAGCAGTTCTTC
CDR3: CASSLAAGGEQFF

J: TRBJ1-1
D: -
size: once
V: TRBV19
DNA: TGTGCCAGCCGAGAAAGGAACACTGAAGCTTTCTTT
CDR3: CASRERNTEAFF

J: TRBJ2-1
D: -
size: -
V: TRBV5-6
DNA: TGTGCCAGCAGCTTGGAACAGGACTACTACAATGAGCAGTTCTTC
CDR3: CASSLEQDYYNEQFF

J: TRBJ1-2
D: -
size: -
V: TRBV5-4
DNA: TGTGCCAGCAGCCCCGGGGGAGGGAACTATGGCTACACCTTC
CDR3: CASSPGGGNYGYTF

J: TRBJ2-5
D: -
size: -
V: TRBV5-4
DNA: TGTGCCAGCAGCTTGAGGGGGGGCCAAGAGACCCAGTACTTC
CDR3: CASSLRGGQETQYF

J: TRBJ1-5
D: -
size: -
V: TRBV15
DNA: TGTGCCACCAGGAAGGGGGGGGGTGTCGATCAGCCCCAGCATTTT
CDR3: CATRKGGGVDQPQHF

J: TRBJ1-2
D: -
size: -
V: TRBV25-1
DNA: TGTGCCAGCAGAATGCCTCAGGGGTATGGCTACACCTTC
CDR3: CASRMPQGYGYTF

J: TRBJ2-6
D: -
size: -
V: TRBV7-9
DNA: TGTGCCAGCAGCCCGACTACCTCTGGGGCCAACGTCCTGACTTTC
CDR3: CASSPTTSGANVLTF

J: TRBJ2-4
D: -
size: -
V: TRBV19
DNA: TGTGCCAGTACCGGAGGAGGTTGGCAGGGCAACATTCAGTACTTC
CDR3: CASTGGGWQGNIQYF

J: TRBJ2-1
D: -
size: -
V: TRBV25-1
DNA: TGTGCCAGCAGTTTAGGGGGGGCGGGAGAGCAGTTCTTC
CDR3: CASSLGGAGEQFF

J: TRBJ1-2
D: -
size: once
V: TRBV11-2
DNA: TGTGCCAGCAGCTTAGATACTACCGGGACGGGGCGCTATGGCTACACCTTC
CDR3: CASSLDTTGTGRYGYTF

J: TRBJ2-3
D: -
size: -
V: TRBV7-9
DNA: TGTGCCAGCAGCCCGCCGGGGGAAGATACGCAGTATTTT
CDR3: CASSPPGEDTQYF

J: TRBJ2-3
D: -
size: -
V: TRBV27
DNA: TGTGCCAGCAGTTTAACCCCAGATACGCAGTATTTT
CDR3: CASSLTPDTQYF

J: TRBJ1-1
D: -
size: -
V: TRBV18
DNA: TGTGCCAGCTCACCGACAGGGAACACTGAAGCTTTCTTT
CDR3: CASSPTGNTEAFF

J: TRBJ2-7
D: TRBD1
size: -
V: TRBV7-2
DNA: TGTGCCAGCAGCTCCGGGACAGGGTCCTACGAGCAGTACTTC
CDR3: CASSSGTGSYEQYF

J: TRBJ2-1
D: TRBD1
size: -
V: TRBV7-9
DNA: TGTGCCAGCAGCTTAGTCAGGGGGCCCTACAATGAGCAGTTCTTC
CDR3: CASSLVRGPYNEQFF

J: TRBJ1-2
D: TRBD1
size: -
V: TRBV5-1
DNA: TGCGCCAGCAGCTTAGGACAGGGTGTCTATGGCTACACCTTC
CDR3: CASSLGQGVYGYTF

J: TRBJ2-5
D: -
size: -
V: TRBV28
DNA: TGTGCCAGCAGCCCGACTACGTTGAGGGGGGAGACCCAGTACTTC
CDR3: CASSPTTLRGETQYF

J: TRBJ1-1
D: -
size: once
V: TRBV7-6
DNA: TGTGCCAGCAGCTTAGGGGGAGGGACGGACATGAACACTGAAGCTTTCTTT
CDR3: CASSLGGGTDMNTEAFF

J: TRBJ2-3
D: -
size: -
V: TRBV27
DNA: TGTGCCAGCAGTTTATTTGTTAGCACAGATACGCAGTATTTT
CDR3: CASSLFVSTDTQYF

J: TRBJ2-1
D: -
size: -
V: TRBV28
DNA: TGTGCCACCATGTCCTCGGGCAGATCTCCCTACAATGAGCAGTTCTTC
CDR3: CATMSSGRSPYNEQFF

J: TRBJ2-7
D: -
size: -
V: TRBV6-4
DNA: TGTGCCAGCAGTGATTCGGGACTGTTGTTCTCCTACGAGCAGTACTTC
CDR3: CASSDSGLLFSYEQYF

J: TRBJ2-1
D: TRBD2
size: -
V: TRBV19
DNA: TGTGCCAGTAGTAAGGGAGGGAGCTCCTACAATGAGCAGTTCTTC
CDR3: CASSKGGSSYNEQFF

J: TRBJ2-5
D: TRBD2
size: -
V: TRBV7-8
DNA: TGTGCCAGCAGCTTACCCTGGACTAGCGGGAACATAGACCTCCAAGAGACCCAGTACTTC
CDR3: CASSLPWTSGNIDLQETQYF

J: TRBJ1-1
D: -
size: -
V: TRBV27
DNA: TGTGCCAGCACTTCCGGGTTTCAGAACACTGAAGCTTTCTTT
CDR3: CASTSGFQNTEAFF

J: TRBJ2-4
D: -
size: -
V: TRBV7-9
DNA: TGTGCCAGCAGCTTAGTATTGGCGGGTAAAAACATTCAGTACTTC
CDR3: CASSLVLAGKNIQYF

J: TRBJ2-7
D: -
size: -
V: TRBV14
DNA: TGTGCCAGCAGCCTTCGCCCGGGGGCCCCCTACGAGCAGTACTTC
CDR3: CASSLRPGAPYEQYF

J: TRBJ1-6
D: -
size: -
V: TRBV19
DNA: TGTGCCAGCCGCCGGGAGGAGGATTCACCCCTCCACTTT
CDR3: CASRREEDSPLHF

J: TRBJ1-6
D: TRBD1
size: -
V: TRBV5-6
DNA: TGTGCCAGCAGCCCGGGACAGGGAAAATCACCCCTCCACTTT
CDR3: CASSPGQGKSPLHF

J: TRBJ2-3
D: -
size: few
V: TRBV9
DNA: TGTGCCAGCAGCGTAGACGGTAGTTTCGATACGCAGTATTTT
CDR3: CASSVDGSFDTQYF